This entry lists 30 T cell receptor beta chains sequenced from one sample in a study of blood T cell repertoires in COVID-19. Measured with immunoSEQ multiplex PCR; TCRdb has only the in-frame clones, and not every one. The repertoire holds about 200,000 clones, with around four fifths as singletons. The sequencing input was PBMCs or T cells enriched from blood (not recorded which). The receptors derive from a man between 40 and 49 years old who had recovered from COVID-19.

The V call is TRBV2, the J call TRBJ1-5; no definite D call. Germline V gene lookup returns CDR1 SNHLY and CDR2 FYNNEI. Trimming took 6 bases from V and 6 from J, leaving 24 bases between them. The CDR3 consists of 17 residues. CDR3 sequence (DNA): TGTGCCAGCAGAGAACTACCGGGCCTCGAGGGAGGTCAGCCCCAGCATTTT. This sequence encodes CASRELPGLEGGQPQHF.

The chain recombines TRBV25-1 with TRBJ1-2; D gene ambiguous. This CDR3 region has 13 residues. Germline CDR1 reads MGHDK; CDR2 reads SYGVNS. Trimming stripped 10 bases from V and 4 bases from J, with 16 bases between. The CDR3 sequence: CATRQSAPYGYTF. CDR3 DNA: TGTGCCACCAGACAATCAGCGCCCTATGGCTACACCTTC.

V gene TRBV7-2 combines with J gene TRBJ1-2; D is undetermined. The germline V and J ends were trimmed by 1 base and 5 bases, with 20 bases remaining between them. The CDR3 runs to 17 residues. CDR1 SGHTA and CDR2 FQGNSA come from the germline V gene. CDR3 region: CASSLVGGPRVRYGYTF. The CDR3 bases are TGTGCCAGCAGCTTAGTGGGAGGGCCTAGGGTTCGTTATGGCTACACCTTC.

J is TRBJ1-2 and V is TRBV7-8; D remains unclear. The CDR3 is made up of 13 amino acids. The germline V gene encodes CDR1 SGHVS and CDR2 FQNEAQ. V lost 5 bases and J 8 bases, leaving 15 bases between the germline ends. In DNA form, the CDR3 reads TGTGCCAGCAGCATCCAGGTTCCTGGGGGCTACACCTTC. Encoded protein: CASSIQVPGGYTF.

The rearrangement uses TRBV27 and TRBJ1-2, with 12 bases lining up with TRBD1. V shed 1 base, J shed 7 bases, and the junction held 7 bases outside the gene matches. Germline V gene sequence: CDR1 MNHEY, CDR2 SMNVEV (reference sequence). The CDR3 length is 16 residues. The CDR3 region has the DNA TGTGCCAGCAGTTTATGGGGGACAGGGGGCCGGCTTGGCTACACCTTC. It translates to CASSLWGTGGRLGYTF.

V usage is TRBV18 and J usage is TRBJ2-5; D is ambiguous. Per the germline V gene, CDR1 is KGHSH and CDR2 is LQKENI. The CDR3 is 13 residues long. V shed 3 bases and J shed 0 bases, with 5 bases lying between them. The CDR3: CASSPPNQETQYF. CDR3 nucleotide sequence: TGTGCCAGCTCACCGCCTAACCAAGAGACCCAGTACTTC.

The rearrangement uses TRBV28 and TRBJ2-7; TRBD1 might be the D (5 bases). CDR3 size: 14 residues. V was cut by 3 bases and J by 3 bases, with 12 bases left in between. Germline assignment: CDR1 MDHEN and CDR2 SYDVKM. The CDR3 loop reads CASSLQRGYYEQYF. The CDR3 nucleotides read TGTGCCAGCAGTTTGCAAAGGGGCTACTACGAGCAGTACTTC.

In its sample, this clone was seen many times. This sequence joins TRBV6-2 or TRBV6-3 and TRBJ2-7; D is perhaps TRBD1 (5 bases). The length of the CDR3 is 13 residues. V was shortened by 0 bases and J by 2 bases, with 5 bases between the two germline ends. Germline CDR1 and CDR2: MNHEY and SVGEGT. The CDR3 nucleotides are TGTGCCAGCAGTTACTCGGACACCTACGAGCAGTACGTC. Protein product: CASSYSDTYEQYV.

Only one count was recorded for this clone. The chain recombines TRBV28 with TRBJ2-7; 9 nucleotides match TRBD1. The CDR3 is made up of 15 amino acids. CDR1 and CDR2 (germline): MDHEN, SYDVKM. V lost 4 bases to trimming and J lost 2 bases; unmatched junction nucleotides: 6. DNA of the CDR3: TGTGCCAGCAGTTCCCCGGGACAGGGAGCCTACGAGCAGTACTTC. It is translated as CASSSPGQGAYEQYF.

This sequence joins TRBV11-3 and TRBJ2-3; perhaps TRBD2 as D (6 bases). Germline V CDR1 and CDR2: SGHNT, YENEEA. The CDR3 covers 17 residues. The V gene lost 2 bases and the J gene lost 4 bases, with 19 bases spanning the gap. CDR3 in DNA: TGTGCCAGCAGCTTAAATCACGGGGGACTCGCAGCAGATACGCAGTATTTT. This sequence encodes CASSLNHGGLAADTQYF. Full variable domain (outside the CDR3, taken from reference TRBV11-3 and TRBJ2-3): EAGVVQSPRYKIIEKKQPVAFWCNPISGHNTLYWYLQNLGQGPELLIRYENEEAVDDSQLPKDRFSAERLKGVDSTLKIQPAELGDSAVYLCASSLNHGGLAADTQYFGPGTRLTVL.

The gene calls are TRBV30 and TRBJ2-1; D is unresolved. Between the trimmed V and J ends, which lost 2 bases and 10 bases, there was a span of 9 bases. Germline CDR1 is GTSNPN and CDR2 is SVGIG (reference sequence). CDR3 length: 11 residues. The CDR3 DNA is TGTGCCTGGAGTATAGTGGTGGAGCAGTTCTTC. Translation: CAWSIVVEQFF.

This chain joins TRBV7-2 and TRBJ2-3; 11 nucleotides agree with TRBD2. The J segment lost 1 base and the V segment lost 4 bases, leaving 10 bases of the junction unmatched. In germline, CDR1 is SGHTA, CDR2 FQGNSA. The CDR3 totals 18 residues. CDR3 bases: TGTGCCAGCAGCTCCCTTAGCGGGAGGGGTTGGGGCACAGATACGCAGTATTTT. Translation: CASSSLSGRGWGTDTQYF. The whole variable domain, remainder taken from reference TRBV7-2 and TRBJ2-3, is GAGVSQSPSNKVTEKGKDVELRCDPISGHTALYWYRQSLGQGLEFLIYFQGNSAPDKSGLPSDRFSAERTGGSVSTLTIQRTQQEDSAVYLCASSSLSGRGWGTDTQYFGPGTRLTVL.

The chain has TRBV18 and TRBJ2-6, with 10 bases aligning to TRBD2. The CDR3 has 17 amino acids. The V gene's germline CDR1 is KGHSH and CDR2 LQKENI. V lost 5 bases and J lost 1; bases outside the gene matches: 5. The CDR3 DNA reads TGTGCCAGCTCAGCCACAGCGGGAGGGTCTGGGGCCAACGTCCTGACTTTC. Encoded protein: CASSATAGGSGANVLTF.

The CDR3 here is CASSVGGGKNTEAFF. CDR3 sequence (DNA): TGTGCCAGCAGCGTAGGAGGCGGGAAAAACACTGAAGCTTTCTTT. V gene TRBV9 combines with J gene TRBJ1-1, with no clear D. The CDR3 is made up of 15 amino acids. Per the germline V gene, CDR1 is SGDLS and CDR2 is YYNGEE. Trimming took 0 bases from V and 2 from J, leaving 11 bases between them.

This clone was picked up one time. The chain recombines TRBV30 with TRBJ1-5; the D gene is possibly TRBD1 (5 bases). Trimming took 0 bases from V and 4 from J, leaving 13 bases between them. The CDR3 consists of 15 residues. Germline values: CDR1 GTSNPN, CDR2 SVGIG (reference sequence). CDR3 DNA: TGTGCCTGGAGTGTATCGGGGGGGGGTAATCAGCCCCAGCATTTT. Translating it yields CAWSVSGGGNQPQHF.

The chain is built from TRBV24-1 and TRBJ2-5; 8 bases fit TRBD1. This CDR3 is built from 14 residues. Germline assignment: CDR1 KGHDR and CDR2 SFDVKD. The V segment lost 2 bases and the J segment 4 bases; nucleotides outside the gene matches: 2. CDR3 loop: CATSDSGGAETQYF. The CDR3 nucleotides are TGTGCCACCAGTGATTCAGGGGGCGCAGAGACCCAGTACTTC.

The chain employs TRBV18 and TRBJ1-1, with a possible D match to TRBD1 (6 bases). Germline V gene data show CDR1 as KGHSH and CDR2 as LQKENI. The length of the CDR3 is 15 residues. V lost 6 bases, J lost 3 bases, and 17 bases lay in between. The CDR3 nucleotides read TGTGCCAGCTCTCCTACAGGGATCAGCGACACTGAAGCTTTCTTT. Its translation is CASSPTGISDTEAFF.

The chain couples TRBV7-3 to TRBJ1-1; D not certain. V was pared by 5 bases and J by 1 base, with 8 bases between. The CDR3 sequence is 13 residues long. Germline values: CDR1 SGHTA, CDR2 FQGTGA. CDR3 DNA sequence: TGTGCCAGCAGCACACAACCGAACACTGAAGCTTTCTTT. Translation gives CASSTQPNTEAFF.

This chain connects TRBV18 to TRBJ1-5, with TRBD1 matching 8 bases. The germline CDR1 and CDR2 sequences are KGHSH and LQKENI. The CDR3 covers 16 residues. The V and J ends lost 1 base and 1 base, in that order; junction bases with no gene match: 3. The CDR3 protein is CASSPRGQGSNQPQHF. DNA of the CDR3: TGTGCCAGCTCACCACGAGGACAGGGAAGCAATCAGCCCCAGCATTTT. Looking up the rest from reference TRBV18 and TRBJ1-5 gives the full variable domain: NAGVMQNPRHLVRRRGQEARLRCSPMKGHSHVYWYRQLPEEGLKFMVYLQKENIIDESGMPKERFSAEFPKEGPSILRIQQVVRGDSAAYFCASSPRGQGSNQPQHFGDGTRLSIL.

This clone was seen more than once but under ten times. The chain couples TRBV7-9 to TRBJ1-2, with TRBD1 matching over 11 bases. The V gene's germline CDR1 is SEHNR and CDR2 FQNEAQ (reference sequence). Trimming cost V 2 bases and J 4 bases; bases outside gene matches: 3. The CDR3 spans 15 residues. In DNA, the CDR3 is TGTGCCAGCAGCTTAATGGGACAGGGGGTCTATGGCTACACCTTC. Translating it yields CASSLMGQGVYGYTF. Based on the CDR3 plus reference TRBV7-9 and TRBJ1-2, the full variable domain is DTGVSQNPRHKITKRGQNVTFRCDPISEHNRLYWYRQTLGQGPEFLTYFQNEAQLEKSRLLSDRFSAERPKGSFSTLEIQRTEQGDSAMYLCASSLMGQGVYGYTFGSGTRLTVV.

This clone appeared once. The V call is TRBV9, the J call TRBJ2-3; D is perhaps TRBD2 (5 bases). The CDR3 extends over 14 amino acids. With 3 bases removed from V and 6 bases from J, the gap between germline ends came to 14 bases. Germline CDR1 is SGDLS and CDR2 is YYNGEE. CDR3 DNA sequence: TGTGCCAGCAGCGGGGGAGCAGGATGGGATACGCAGTATTTT. Protein sequence: CASSGGAGWDTQYF.

The rearrangement links TRBV18 to TRBJ1-3; 7 positions agree with TRBD1. J gave up 0 bases and V 4 bases, and 3 bases lay outside the gene matches. Germline assignment: CDR1 KGHSH and CDR2 LQKENI. This CDR3 region has 15 residues. The CDR3 sequence is CASSRGTDSGNTIYF. CDR3 DNA: TGTGCCAGCTCACGAGGGACAGACTCTGGAAACACCATATATTTT. The variable domain in full, completed from reference TRBV18 and TRBJ1-3, reads NAGVMQNPRHLVRRRGQEARLRCSPMKGHSHVYWYRQLPEEGLKFMVYLQKENIIDESGMPKERFSAEFPKEGPSILRIQQVVRGDSAAYFCASSRGTDSGNTIYFGEGSWLTVV.

The chain links TRBV5-4 to TRBJ2-5; 9 bases fit TRBD2. Germline V CDR1 and CDR2: SGHNT, YYREEE (reference sequence). J gave up 5 bases and V 2 bases, and 4 bases lay outside the gene matches. The CDR3 is 14 amino acids. The CDR3, as DNA: TGTGCCAGCAGCTTAGCGGGAGGAATGGAGACCCAGTACTTC. Amino acids: CASSLAGGMETQYF.

CDR3 sequence (DNA): TGTGCCAGCAGTTTCCAGGTCGTCGAGCAGTACTTC. Translation gives CASSFQVVEQYF. The genes are TRBV6-6 and TRBJ2-7; D remains ambiguous. This CDR3 contains 12 residues. V was clipped by 4 bases and J by 6 bases, with 10 bases between them. Germline loops: CDR1 MNHNY, CDR2 SVGAGI (reference sequence).

V is TRBV9 and J is TRBJ1-2, with D possibly TRBD1 on 6 matching bases. V was cut by 4 bases and J by 4 bases, with 23 bases left in between. This CDR3 is built from 17 residues. The germline V gene has CDR1 SGDLS and CDR2 YYNGEE. The CDR3 reads CASSSGPVRDKGYGYTF. The CDR3 coding sequence is TGTGCCAGCAGCTCCGGACCGGTTCGGGACAAGGGCTATGGCTACACCTTC.

This CDR3 is CASSPGTLEAFF. Here the CDR3 DNA reads TGTGCCAGCAGCCCTGGGACACTCGAAGCTTTCTTT. The gene calls are TRBV9 and TRBJ1-1; possibly TRBD1 for D (6 bases). CDR3 size: 12 residues. Germline-derived CDR1 and CDR2 are SGDLS and YYNGEE. The ends were cut back, 4 bases at V and 8 bases at J, with 12 bases in the middle. Combining the CDR3 with reference TRBV9 and TRBJ1-1 gives the whole variable domain DSGVTQTPKHLITATGQRVTLRCSPRSGDLSVYWYQQSLDQGLQFLIQYYNGEERAKGNILERFSAQQFPDLHSELNLSSLELGDSALYFCASSPGTLEAFFGQGTRLTVV.

The V gene is TRBV7-3, the J gene TRBJ1-1, with TRBD1 identical over 8 bases. The CDR3 has 14 residues. The germline gives CDR1 SGHTA, CDR2 FQGTGA. J was trimmed by 1 base and V by 3 bases; bases with no gene match: 1. As DNA, the CDR3 is TGTGCCAGCAGCTTTGGACAGGGGAACACTGAAGCTTTCTTT. Protein sequence: CASSFGQGNTEAFF.

The gene calls are TRBV7-8 and TRBJ2-4, with TRBD2 identical over 11 bases. CDR1 and CDR2 (germline): SGHVS, FQNEAQ. V trimming: 1 base; J trimming: 6 bases; junction bases outside the gene matches: 2. This CDR3 is 15 amino acids long. The CDR3 region is CASSLVAGGLNIQYF. CDR3 nucleotide sequence: TGTGCCAGCAGCTTAGTAGCGGGAGGGTTAAACATTCAGTACTTC. Combining the CDR3 with reference TRBV7-8 and TRBJ2-4 gives the whole variable domain GAGVSQSPRYKVAKRGQDVALRCDPISGHVSLFWYQQALGQGPEFLTYFQNEAQLDKSGLPSDRFFAERPEGSVSTLKIQRTQQEDSAVYLCASSLVAGGLNIQYFGAGTRLSVL.

The chain recombines TRBV15 with TRBJ1-5; tentative D call: TRBD1 (6 bases). Germline assignment: CDR1 LNHNV and CDR2 YYDKDF (reference sequence). The CDR3 spans 15 residues. V was shortened by 1 base and J by 4 bases, with 11 bases between the two germline ends. In DNA, the CDR3 is TGTGCCACCAGCAGAGGGACAGCTTCTAATCAGCCCCAGCATTTT. It is translated as CATSRGTASNQPQHF.

The genes are TRBV10-3 and TRBJ1-2; 7 bases line up with TRBD1. This CDR3 region has 14 residues. With V trimmed by 0 bases and J by 6 bases, 4 bases remained unmatched. Germline loops: CDR1 ENHRY, CDR2 SYGVKD. CDR3 loop: CAISESNRGHGYTF. Written as DNA, the CDR3 is TGTGCCATCAGTGAGTCGAATAGGGGGCATGGCTACACCTTC.